The T cell receptor (beta chain) described here comes from a study of cytomegalovirus exposure and HLA in healthy donors. With 60 Vbeta and 13 Jbeta primers, the PCR was carried out. The assay was immunoSEQ multiplex PCR, and TCRdb's table has in-frame clones only and misses some. The sample data list around 84,000 clones. The ends were cut back, 4 bases at V and 8 bases at J, with 17 bases in the middle. Germline assignment: CDR1 KGHSH and CDR2 LQKENI. The CDR3 runs 15 residues. The sequenced material came from PBMCs. This chain connects TRBV18 to TRBJ1-4; D gene unclear. This TCR came from a man younger than 40 in good health and CMV-seronegative. CDR3 amino acids: CASSRNTWEVEKLFF. The CDR3 coding sequence is TGTGCCAGCTCACGGAACACGTGGGAGGTCGAAAAACTGTTTTTT.